This T cell receptor (beta chain) was documented in a study of T-cell memory formation after mild COVID-19. TCRdb re-derived calls from the 5' RACE reads in MiXCR, one entry per CDR3 protein. The table records around 140,000 distinct CDR3 sequences, around 25% of them present only once. The sequence came from an adult woman who had mild COVID-19 (a few samples of this study predate the infection). Cell type and time point are not known. Sample: PBMCs or a T cell subset sorted from them (not recorded which).

The CDR3 spells CASSLAGYGGELFF. The DNA for the CDR3 is TGTGCCAGCAGCCTGGCAGGGTATGGCGGGGAGCTGTTTTTT. The chain couples TRBV11-2 to TRBJ2-2, with TRBD1 as a possible D gene (5 bases). Germline V gene sequence: CDR1 SGHAT, CDR2 FQNNGV. V was clipped by 5 bases and J by 7 bases, with 14 bases between them. The CDR3 loop spans 14 amino acids.